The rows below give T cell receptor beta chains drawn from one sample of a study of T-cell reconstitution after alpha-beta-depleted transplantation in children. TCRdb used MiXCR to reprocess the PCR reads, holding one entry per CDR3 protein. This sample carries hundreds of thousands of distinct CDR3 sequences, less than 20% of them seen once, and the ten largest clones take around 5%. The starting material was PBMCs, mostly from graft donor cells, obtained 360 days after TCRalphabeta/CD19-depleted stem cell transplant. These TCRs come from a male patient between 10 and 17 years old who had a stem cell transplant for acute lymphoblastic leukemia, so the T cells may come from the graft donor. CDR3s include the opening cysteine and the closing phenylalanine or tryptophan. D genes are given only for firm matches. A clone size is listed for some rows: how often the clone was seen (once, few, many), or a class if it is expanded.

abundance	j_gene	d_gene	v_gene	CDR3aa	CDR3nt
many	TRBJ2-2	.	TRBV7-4	CASRHGRTGELFF	TGTGCCAGCAGGCATGGGAGAACCGGGGAGCTGTTTTTT
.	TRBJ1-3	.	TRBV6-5	CASSSFGPAGTIYF	TGTGCCAGCAGTTCCTTCGGACCCGCGGGCACCATATATTTT
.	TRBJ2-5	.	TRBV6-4	CASSEGSPETQYF	TGTGCCAGCAGTGAGGGGAGCCCGGAGACCCAGTACTTC
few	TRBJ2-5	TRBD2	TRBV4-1	CASSQDLPSGLKETQYF	TGCGCCAGCAGCCAAGATTTGCCTAGCGGGTTGAAAGAGACCCAGTACTTC
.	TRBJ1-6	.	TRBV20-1	CSASRTNSPLHF	TGCAGTGCTTCCCGTACGAATTCACCCCTCCACTTT
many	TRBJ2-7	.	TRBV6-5	CASSYRGAGTYEQYF	TGTGCCAGCAGTTACCGTGGAGCTGGGACATACGAGCAGTACTTC
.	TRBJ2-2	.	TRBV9	CASSPRIDTHGELFF	TGTGCCAGCAGCCCCCGAATTGACACGCACGGGGAGCTGTTTTTT
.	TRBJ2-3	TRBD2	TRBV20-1	CCARVTSGLTYTDTQYF	TGCTGTGCTAGAGTCACTAGCGGACTAACTTACACAGATACGCAGTATTTT
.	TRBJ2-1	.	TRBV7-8	CASSPEESYNGQFF	TGTGCCAGCAGCCCCGAAGAATCCTACAATGGGCAGTTCTTC
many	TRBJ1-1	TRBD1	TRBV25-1	CASTSRPDRESEAFF	TGTGCCAGCACCTCGCGCCCCGACAGGGAGTCTGAAGCTTTCTTT
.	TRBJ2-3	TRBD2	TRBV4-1	CASSQVGVREGADTQYF	TGCGCCAGCAGCCAAGTCGGGGTACGGGAGGGAGCAGATACGCAGTATTTT
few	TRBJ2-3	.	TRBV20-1	CSASLVHTQYF	TGCAGTGCTAGTTTGGTCCATACGCAGTATTTT
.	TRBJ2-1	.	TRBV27	CASSWQGGKNEQFF	TGTGCCAGCAGTTGGCAGGGGGGGAAAAATGAGCAGTTCTTC
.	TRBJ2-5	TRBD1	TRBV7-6	CASSPLLGQENHQETQYF	TGTGCCAGCAGCCCACTCCTTGGACAGGAGAACCATCAAGAGACCCAGTACTTC
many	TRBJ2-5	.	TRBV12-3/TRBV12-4	CASSLVLGGETQYF	TGTGCCAGCAGTTTAGTCCTAGGGGGGGAGACCCAGTACTTC
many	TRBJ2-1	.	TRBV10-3	CAISDSDYSYNEQFF	TGTGCCATCAGCGATAGCGATTACTCCTACAATGAGCAGTTCTTC
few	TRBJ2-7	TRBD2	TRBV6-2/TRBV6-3	CASSYGLADKYEQYF	TGTGCCAGCAGTTACGGACTAGCGGACAAATACGAGCAGTACTTC
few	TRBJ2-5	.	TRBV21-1	CASSITGRETQYF	TGTGCCAGCAGCATCACAGGGCGGGAGACCCAGTACTTC
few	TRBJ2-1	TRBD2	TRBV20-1	CSASRASGAYNEQFF	TGCAGTGCTAGTAGGGCTAGCGGGGCCTACAATGAGCAGTTCTTC
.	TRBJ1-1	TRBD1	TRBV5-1	CASSSQGGRTEAFF	TGCGCCAGCAGCTCACAGGGGGGGAGGACTGAAGCTTTCTTT
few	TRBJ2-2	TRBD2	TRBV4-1	CASSHLAGGTNTGELFF	TGCGCCAGCAGCCACCTAGCGGGAGGAACGAACACCGGGGAGCTGTTTTTT
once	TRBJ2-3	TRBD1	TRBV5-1	CASSLTLRTGGLSTDTQYF	TGCGCCAGCAGCTTGACCCTCCGAACAGGGGGCCTTAGCACAGATACGCAGTATTTT
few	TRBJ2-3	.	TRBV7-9	CASSLVAGQIFTDTQYF	TGTGCCAGCAGCTTAGTGGCCGGACAGATATTCACAGATACGCAGTATTTT
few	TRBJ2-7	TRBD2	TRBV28	CASSLLTSGLAYEQYF	TGTGCCAGCAGTTTATTGACTAGCGGGTTAGCCTACGAGCAGTACTTC
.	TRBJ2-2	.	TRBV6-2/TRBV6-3	CASSYGGLLTGELFF	TGTGCCAGCAGTTATGGGGGGCTTCTGACCGGGGAGCTGTTTTTT
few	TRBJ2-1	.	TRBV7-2	CASSFLAYNEQFF	TGTGCCAGCAGCTTCCTAGCGTACAATGAGCAGTTCTTC